A single T cell receptor beta chain is shown here with its context. TCRdb re-derived calls from the 5' RACE reads in MiXCR, one entry per CDR3 protein. Here the sample spans 200,000 to 250,000 distinct CDR3 sequences, roughly an eighth being singletons. These data originate in a study of identical twins. CDR3 length: 15 amino acids. Trimming cost V 4 bases and J 6 bases, with 17 bases left between them. Germline CDR1 is SGHRS and CDR2 is YFSETQ. The sequence was obtained from a woman between 18 and 29 years old in good health. The V and J genes are TRBV5-1 and TRBJ1-5; D ambiguous. Material for sequencing was memory (CD45RO+) T cells sorted from blood. The chain's CDR3 is CASSPWGGGGQPQHF. The CDR3 DNA reads TGCGCCAGCAGCCCCTGGGGTGGAGGAGGTCAGCCCCAGCATTTT. The full variable domain, its missing parts supplied by reference TRBV5-1 and TRBJ1-5, is KAGVTQTPRYLIKTRGQQVTLSCSPISGHRSVSWYQQTPGQGLQFLFEYFSETQRNKGNFPGRFSGRQFSNSRSEMNVSTLELGDSALYLCASSPWGGGGQPQHFGDGTRLSIL.